The text below deals with one TCR beta chain. Trimming took 5 bases from V and 7 from J, leaving 13 bases between them. The CDR3 is 14 amino acids. Germline V gene sequence: CDR1 SGHKS, CDR2 YYEKEE (reference sequence). Per the original methods: It was from reference gene primer amplification that nucleated cell counts were estimated. Clones were read by immunoSEQ multiplex PCR, and TCRdb kept only the in-frame ones, dropping some. For V, J and clone size, that table is used; D and trimming come from the DNA. This table has 60,000 or so clones, about 90% appearing once. The data originate from a study of blood T cell repertoires in COVID-19. Overall study: Acute and convalescent COVID-19 specimens originated in the United States, Italy and Spain. From T cells, B-cell-depleted T cells, or PBMCs came the material, which was cDNA or gDNA.

V is TRBV5-5 and J is TRBJ1-6; D not resolved. Material: peripheral blood. This TCR was sampled from a human donor with acute or convalescent COVID-19. The donor label of this sample is uncertain. The CDR3 is CASRREWGNSPLHF. Here the CDR3 DNA reads TGTGCCAGCAGGAGGGAGTGGGGAAATTCACCCCTCCACTTT.